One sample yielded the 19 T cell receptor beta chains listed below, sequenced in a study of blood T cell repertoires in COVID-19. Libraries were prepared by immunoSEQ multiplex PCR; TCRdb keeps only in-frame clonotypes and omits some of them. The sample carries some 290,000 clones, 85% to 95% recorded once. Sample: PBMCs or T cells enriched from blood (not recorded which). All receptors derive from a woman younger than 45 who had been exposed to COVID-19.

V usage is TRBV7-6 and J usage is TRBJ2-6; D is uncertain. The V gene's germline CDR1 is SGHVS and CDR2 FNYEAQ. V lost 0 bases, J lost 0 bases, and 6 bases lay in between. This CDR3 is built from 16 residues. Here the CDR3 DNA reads TGTGCCAGCAGCTTAGCGCACGGCTCTGGGGCCAACGTCCTGACTTTC. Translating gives CASSLAHGSGANVLTF. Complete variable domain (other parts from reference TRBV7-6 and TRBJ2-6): GAGVSQSPRYKVTKRGQDVALRCDPISGHVSLYWYRQALGQGPEFLTYFNYEAQQDKSGLPNDRFSAERPEGSISTLTIQRTEQRDSAMYRCASSLAHGSGANVLTFGAGSRLTVL.

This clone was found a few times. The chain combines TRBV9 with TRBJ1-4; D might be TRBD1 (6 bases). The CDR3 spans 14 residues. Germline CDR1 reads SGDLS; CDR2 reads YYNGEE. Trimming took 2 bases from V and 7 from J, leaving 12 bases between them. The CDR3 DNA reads TGTGCCAGCAGCGTGGGGGGGCGCGGTGAAAAACTGTTTTTT. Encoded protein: CASSVGGRGEKLFF.

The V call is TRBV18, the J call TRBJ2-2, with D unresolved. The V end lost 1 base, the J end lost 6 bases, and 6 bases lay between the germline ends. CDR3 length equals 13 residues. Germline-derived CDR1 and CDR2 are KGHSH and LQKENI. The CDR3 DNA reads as TGTGCCAGCTCACCACTAGTCCCCGGGGAGCTGTTTTTT. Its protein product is CASSPLVPGELFF.

The CDR3 is CASSPTQTSSYEQYF. The CDR3 bases are TGCGCCAGCAGCCCAACACAAACTAGCTCCTACGAGCAGTACTTC. V usage is TRBV4-1 and J usage is TRBJ2-7; possibly TRBD2 for D (5 bases). Germline CDR1 reads MGHRA; CDR2 reads YSYEKL. Trimming took off 4 bases at V and 0 bases at J, with 13 bases between the two ends. The CDR3 runs 15 residues.

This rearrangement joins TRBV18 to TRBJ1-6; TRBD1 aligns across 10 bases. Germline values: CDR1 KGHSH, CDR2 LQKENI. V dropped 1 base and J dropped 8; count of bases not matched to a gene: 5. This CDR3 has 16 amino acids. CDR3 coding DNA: TGTGCCAGCTCACCACGGGGACAGGGGAGGGATTCACCCCTCCACTTT. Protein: CASSPRGQGRDSPLHF. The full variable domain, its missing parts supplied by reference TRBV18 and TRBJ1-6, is NAGVMQNPRHLVRRRGQEARLRCSPMKGHSHVYWYRQLPEEGLKFMVYLQKENIIDESGMPKERFSAEFPKEGPSILRIQQVVRGDSAAYFCASSPRGQGRDSPLHFGNGTRLTVT.

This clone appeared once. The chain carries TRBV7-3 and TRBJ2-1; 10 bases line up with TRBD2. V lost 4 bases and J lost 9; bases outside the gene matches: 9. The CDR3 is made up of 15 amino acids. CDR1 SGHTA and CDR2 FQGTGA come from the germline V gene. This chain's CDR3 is CASSSDPGLATEQFF. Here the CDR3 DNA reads TGTGCCAGCAGCTCAGATCCGGGACTAGCGACTGAGCAGTTCTTC.

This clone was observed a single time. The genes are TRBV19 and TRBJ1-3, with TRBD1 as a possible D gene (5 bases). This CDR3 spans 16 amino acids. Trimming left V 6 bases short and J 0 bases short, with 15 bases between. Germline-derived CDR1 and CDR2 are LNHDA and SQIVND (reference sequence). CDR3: CASRGRAPSSGNTIYF. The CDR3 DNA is TGTGCCAGTAGGGGCAGGGCTCCTAGCTCTGGAAACACCATATATTTT.

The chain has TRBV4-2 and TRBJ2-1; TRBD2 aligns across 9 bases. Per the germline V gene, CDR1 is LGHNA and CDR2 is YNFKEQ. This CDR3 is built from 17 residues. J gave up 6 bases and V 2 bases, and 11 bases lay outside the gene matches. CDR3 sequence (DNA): TGTGCCAGCAGCCAACTTACCGGGACTAGCACGGGCAATGAGCAGTTCTTC. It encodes CASSQLTGTSTGNEQFF.

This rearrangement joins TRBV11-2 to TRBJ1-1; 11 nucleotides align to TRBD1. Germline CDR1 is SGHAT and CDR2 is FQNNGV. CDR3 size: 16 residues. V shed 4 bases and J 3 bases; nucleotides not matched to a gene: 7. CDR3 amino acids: CASSSGTGGGHTEAFF. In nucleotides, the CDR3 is TGTGCCAGCAGCTCAGGGACAGGGGGGGGCCACACTGAAGCTTTCTTT.

The CDR3 reads CASSPRQRRDWYQETQYF. As DNA, the CDR3 is TGTGCCAGCAGCCCCAGACAGCGCCGAGACTGGTACCAAGAGACCCAGTACTTC. The chain recombines TRBV7-9 with TRBJ2-5, with a possible D match to TRBD1 (5 bases). Germline V gene data show CDR1 as SEHNR and CDR2 as FQNEAQ (reference sequence). The V and J ends lost 5 bases and 0 bases respectively, with 22 bases between them. The CDR3 contains 18 residues.

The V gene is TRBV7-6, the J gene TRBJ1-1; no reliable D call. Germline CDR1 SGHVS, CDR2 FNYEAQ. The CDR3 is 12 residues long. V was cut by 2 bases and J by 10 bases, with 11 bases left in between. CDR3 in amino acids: CASSLSRGSAFF. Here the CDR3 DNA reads TGTGCCAGCAGCTTAAGTCGGGGATCAGCTTTCTTT.

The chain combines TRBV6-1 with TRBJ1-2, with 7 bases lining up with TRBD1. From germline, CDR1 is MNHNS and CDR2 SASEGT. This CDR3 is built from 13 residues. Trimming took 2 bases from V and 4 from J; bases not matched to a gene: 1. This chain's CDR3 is CASSEWDSYGYTF. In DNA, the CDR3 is TGTGCCAGCAGTGAATGGGACAGCTATGGCTACACCTTC.

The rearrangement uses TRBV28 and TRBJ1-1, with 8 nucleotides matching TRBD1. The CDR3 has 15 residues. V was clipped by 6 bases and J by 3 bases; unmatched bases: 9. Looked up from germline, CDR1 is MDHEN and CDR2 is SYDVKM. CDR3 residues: CASRTGAGAYTEAFF. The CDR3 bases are TGTGCCAGCAGGACAGGGGCGGGGGCCTACACTGAAGCTTTCTTT.

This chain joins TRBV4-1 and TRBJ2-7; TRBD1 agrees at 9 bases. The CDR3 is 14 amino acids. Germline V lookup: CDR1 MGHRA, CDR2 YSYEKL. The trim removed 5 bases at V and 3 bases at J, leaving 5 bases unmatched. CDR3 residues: CASSFRDRDYEQYF. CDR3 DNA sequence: TGCGCCAGCAGCTTCCGGGACAGGGACTACGAGCAGTACTTC.

The chain's CDR3 is CASSLGHKSGNTIYF. The CDR3 DNA reads TGTGCCAGCAGCTTAGGACATAAATCTGGAAACACCATATATTTT. This sequence joins TRBV5-5 and TRBJ1-3; D may be TRBD1 (5 bases). The CDR3 loop spans 15 amino acids. V was clipped by 2 bases and J by 1 base, with 10 bases between them. Germline-derived CDR1 and CDR2 are SGHKS and YYEKEE (reference sequence).

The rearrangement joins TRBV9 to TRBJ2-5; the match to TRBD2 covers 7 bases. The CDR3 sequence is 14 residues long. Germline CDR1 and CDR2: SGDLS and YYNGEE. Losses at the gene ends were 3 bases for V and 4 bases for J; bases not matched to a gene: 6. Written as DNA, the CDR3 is TGTGCCAGCAGCGCCAGGTGGGGGGGAGAGACCCAGTACTTC. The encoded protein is CASSARWGGETQYF. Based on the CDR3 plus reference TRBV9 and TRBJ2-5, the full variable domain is DSGVTQTPKHLITATGQRVTLRCSPRSGDLSVYWYQQSLDQGLQFLIQYYNGEERAKGNILERFSAQQFPDLHSELNLSSLELGDSALYFCASSARWGGETQYFGPGTRLLVL.

CDR3 DNA sequence: TGTGCCAGCAGCCCACACTACGAGCAGTACTTC. Amino acid sequence: CASSPHYEQYF. The chain has TRBV5-8 and TRBJ2-7; D gene ambiguous. This CDR3 is 11 amino acids long. V gave up 4 bases and J gave up 3 bases, with 5 bases separating them. Germline assignment: CDR1 SGHTS and CDR2 YDEGEE.

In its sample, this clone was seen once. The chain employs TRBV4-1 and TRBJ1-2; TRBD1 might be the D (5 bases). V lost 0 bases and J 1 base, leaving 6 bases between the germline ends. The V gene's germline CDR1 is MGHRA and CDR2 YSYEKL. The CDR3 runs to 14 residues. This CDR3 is CASSQDGHNYGYTF. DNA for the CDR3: TGCGCCAGCAGCCAAGACGGACATAACTATGGCTACACCTTC.

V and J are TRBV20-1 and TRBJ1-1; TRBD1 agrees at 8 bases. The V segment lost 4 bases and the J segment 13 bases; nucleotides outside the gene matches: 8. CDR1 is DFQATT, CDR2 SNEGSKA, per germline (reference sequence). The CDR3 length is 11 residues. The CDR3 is CSATGGPRGFF. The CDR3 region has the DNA TGCAGTGCTACAGGGGGCCCCCGGGGTTTCTTT.